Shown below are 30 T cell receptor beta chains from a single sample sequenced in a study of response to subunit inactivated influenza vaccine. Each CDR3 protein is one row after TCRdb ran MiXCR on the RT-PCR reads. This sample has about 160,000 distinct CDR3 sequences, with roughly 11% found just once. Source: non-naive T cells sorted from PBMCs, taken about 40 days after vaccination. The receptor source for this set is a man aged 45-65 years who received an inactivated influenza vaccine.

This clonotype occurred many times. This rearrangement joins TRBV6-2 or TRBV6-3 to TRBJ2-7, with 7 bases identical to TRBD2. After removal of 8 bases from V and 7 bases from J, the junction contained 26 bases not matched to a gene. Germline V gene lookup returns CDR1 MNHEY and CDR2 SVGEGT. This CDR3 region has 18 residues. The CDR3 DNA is TGTGCCAGCCGTCCGGGACTATCAACCTTAAAACTACCGGGTGAGCAGTACTTC. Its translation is CASRPGLSTLKLPGEQYF.

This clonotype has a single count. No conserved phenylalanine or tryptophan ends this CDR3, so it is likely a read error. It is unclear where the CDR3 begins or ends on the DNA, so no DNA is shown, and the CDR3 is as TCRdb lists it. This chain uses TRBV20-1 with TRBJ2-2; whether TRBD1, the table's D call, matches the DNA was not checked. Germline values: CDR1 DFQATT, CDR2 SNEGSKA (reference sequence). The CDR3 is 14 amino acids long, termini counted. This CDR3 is CSLESWGVLRGAAG.

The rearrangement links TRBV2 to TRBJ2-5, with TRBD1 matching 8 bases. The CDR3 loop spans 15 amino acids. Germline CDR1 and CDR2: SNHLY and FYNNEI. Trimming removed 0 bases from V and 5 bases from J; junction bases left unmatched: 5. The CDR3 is CASSEAQTGVETQYF. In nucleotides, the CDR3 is TGTGCCAGCAGTGAAGCTCAGACAGGGGTTGAGACCCAGTACTTC. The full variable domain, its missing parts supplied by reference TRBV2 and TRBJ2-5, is EPEVTQTPSHQVTQMGQEVILRCVPISNHLYFYWYRQILGQKVEFLVSFYNNEISEKSEIFDDQFSVERPDGSNFTLKIRSTKLEDSAMYFCASSEAQTGVETQYFGPGTRLLVL.

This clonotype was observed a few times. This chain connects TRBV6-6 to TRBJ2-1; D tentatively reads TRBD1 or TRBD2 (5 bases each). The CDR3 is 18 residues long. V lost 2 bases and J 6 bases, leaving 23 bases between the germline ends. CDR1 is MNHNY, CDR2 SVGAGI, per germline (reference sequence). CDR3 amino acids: CASSYPISPGRGGNEQFF. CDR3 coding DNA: TGTGCCAGCAGTTACCCTATATCGCCAGGGAGAGGAGGCAATGAGCAGTTCTTC.

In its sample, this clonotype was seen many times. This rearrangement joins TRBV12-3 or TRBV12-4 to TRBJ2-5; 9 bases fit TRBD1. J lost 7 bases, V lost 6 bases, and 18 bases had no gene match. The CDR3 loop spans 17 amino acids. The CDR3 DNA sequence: TGTGCCAGCAGCCGTCAAGTGGGACAGGGAACCGGGGTGACCCAGTACTTC. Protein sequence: CASSRQVGQGTGVTQYF.

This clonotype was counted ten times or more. The CDR3: CATGTGSRTGELFF. CDR3 nucleotide sequence: TGTGCCACAGGGACAGGGTCGAGAACCGGGGAGCTGTTTTTT. The chain links TRBV24-1 to TRBJ2-2; 9 bases match TRBD1. The CDR3 sequence is 14 residues long. V gave up 10 bases and J gave up 5 bases; unmatched junction bases: 7. In germline, CDR1 is KGHDR, CDR2 SFDVKD.

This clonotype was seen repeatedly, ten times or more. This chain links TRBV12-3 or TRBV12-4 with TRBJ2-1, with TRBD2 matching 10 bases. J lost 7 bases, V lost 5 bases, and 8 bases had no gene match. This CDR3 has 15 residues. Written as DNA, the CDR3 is TGTGCCAGCAGTCCTGGAGCGGGAGGGCTGAATGAGCAGTTCTTC. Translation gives CASSPGAGGLNEQFF.

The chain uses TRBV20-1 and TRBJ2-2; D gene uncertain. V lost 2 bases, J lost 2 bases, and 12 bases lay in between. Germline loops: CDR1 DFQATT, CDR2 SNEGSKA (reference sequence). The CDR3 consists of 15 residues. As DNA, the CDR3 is TGCAGTGCTAGACCCTCCGGGCCCAACACCGGGGAGCTGTTTTTT. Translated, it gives CSARPSGPNTGELFF.

The CDR3 spells CAIRGLAGGNEQFF. The CDR3 DNA is TGTGCCATCCGTGGTCTAGCGGGAGGAAATGAGCAGTTCTTC. This chain joins TRBV10-3 and TRBJ2-1; 11 bases are shared with TRBD2. The CDR3 length is 14 residues. The trim removed 8 bases at V and 7 bases at J, leaving 7 bases unmatched. Germline assignment: CDR1 ENHRY and CDR2 SYGVKD.

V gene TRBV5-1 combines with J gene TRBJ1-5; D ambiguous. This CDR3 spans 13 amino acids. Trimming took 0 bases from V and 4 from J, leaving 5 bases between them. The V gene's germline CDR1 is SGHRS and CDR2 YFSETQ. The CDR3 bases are TGCGCCAGCAGCTTGGTGCAGAATCAGCCCCAGCATTTT. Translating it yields CASSLVQNQPQHF.

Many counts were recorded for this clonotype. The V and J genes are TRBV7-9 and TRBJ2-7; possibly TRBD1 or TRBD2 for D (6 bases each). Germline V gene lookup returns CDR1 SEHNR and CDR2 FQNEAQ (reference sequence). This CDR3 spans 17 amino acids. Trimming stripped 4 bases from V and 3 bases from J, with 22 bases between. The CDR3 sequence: CASSSDWIAGQNYEQYF. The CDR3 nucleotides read TGTGCCAGCAGCTCAGATTGGATCGCGGGACAAAACTACGAGCAGTACTTC.

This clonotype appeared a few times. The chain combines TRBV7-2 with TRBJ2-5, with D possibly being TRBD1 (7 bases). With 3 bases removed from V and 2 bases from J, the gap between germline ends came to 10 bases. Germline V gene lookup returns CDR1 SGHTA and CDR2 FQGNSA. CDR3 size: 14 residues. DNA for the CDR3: TGTGCCAGCAGCTTCCAGGGGGGACAAGAGACCCAGTACTTC. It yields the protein CASSFQGGQETQYF.

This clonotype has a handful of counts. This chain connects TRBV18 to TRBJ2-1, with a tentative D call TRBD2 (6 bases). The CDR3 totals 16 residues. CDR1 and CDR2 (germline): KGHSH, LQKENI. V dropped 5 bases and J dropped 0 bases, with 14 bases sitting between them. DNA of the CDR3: TGTGCCAGCTCATCCCGGATGCGGGACTCCTACAATGAGCAGTTCTTC. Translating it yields CASSSRMRDSYNEQFF.

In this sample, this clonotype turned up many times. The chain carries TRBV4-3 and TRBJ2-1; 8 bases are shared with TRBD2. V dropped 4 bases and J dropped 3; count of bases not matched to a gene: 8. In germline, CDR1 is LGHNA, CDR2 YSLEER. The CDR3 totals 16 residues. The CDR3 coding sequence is TGCGCCAGCAGCCGTCTTAGGGGACTAGACTACAATGAGCAGTTCTTC. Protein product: CASSRLRGLDYNEQFF.

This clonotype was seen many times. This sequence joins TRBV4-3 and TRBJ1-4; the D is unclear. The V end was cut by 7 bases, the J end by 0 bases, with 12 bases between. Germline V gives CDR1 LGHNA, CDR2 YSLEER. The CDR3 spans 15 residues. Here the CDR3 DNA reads TGCGCCAGCACCCCTGAGCATGCAACTAATGAAAAACTGTTTTTT. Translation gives CASTPEHATNEKLFF.

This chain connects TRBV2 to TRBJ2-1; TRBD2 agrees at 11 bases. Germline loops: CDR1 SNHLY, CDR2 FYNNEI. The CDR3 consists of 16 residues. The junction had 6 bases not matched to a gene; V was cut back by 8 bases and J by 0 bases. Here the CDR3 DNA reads TGTGCCAGCGAGGGACTAGCGGCAAGCTCCTACAATGAGCAGTTCTTC. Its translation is CASEGLAASSYNEQFF.

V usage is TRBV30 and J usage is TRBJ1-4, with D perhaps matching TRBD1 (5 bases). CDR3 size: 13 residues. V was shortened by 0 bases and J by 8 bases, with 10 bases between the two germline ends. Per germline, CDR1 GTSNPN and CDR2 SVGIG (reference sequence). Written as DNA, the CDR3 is TGTGCCTGGAGTGTCCCCGGGGGAGAAAAACTGTTTTTT. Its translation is CAWSVPGGEKLFF.

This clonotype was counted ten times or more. CDR3 nucleotides: TGTGCCAGCAGTTTTGGATCGAACACTGAAGCTTTCTTT. Its protein product is CASSFGSNTEAFF. The genes are TRBV27 and TRBJ1-1; D call uncertain. Trimming pared 3 bases from V and 1 base from J, leaving 6 bases between. The germline CDR1 and CDR2 sequences are MNHEY and SMNVEV (reference sequence). This CDR3 has 13 residues.

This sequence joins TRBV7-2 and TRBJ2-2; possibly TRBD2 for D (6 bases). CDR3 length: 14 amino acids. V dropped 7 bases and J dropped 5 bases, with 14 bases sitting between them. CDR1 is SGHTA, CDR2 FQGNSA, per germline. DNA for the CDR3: TGTGCCAGCACCACCGGGACTGCGACCGGGGAGCTGTTTTTT. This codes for CASTTGTATGELFF.

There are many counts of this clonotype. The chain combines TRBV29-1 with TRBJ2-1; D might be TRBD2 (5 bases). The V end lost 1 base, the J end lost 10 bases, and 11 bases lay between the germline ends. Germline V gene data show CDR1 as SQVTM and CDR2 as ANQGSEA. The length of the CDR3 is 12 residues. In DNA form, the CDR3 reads TGCAGCGTTGAAGGCTATGGCGGGGAGCAGTTCTTC. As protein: CSVEGYGGEQFF.

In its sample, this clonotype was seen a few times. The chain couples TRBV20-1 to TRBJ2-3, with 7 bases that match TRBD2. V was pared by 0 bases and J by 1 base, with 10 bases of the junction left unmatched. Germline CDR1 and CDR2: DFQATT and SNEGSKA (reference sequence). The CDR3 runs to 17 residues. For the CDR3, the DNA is TGCAGTGCTAGAGACCGGGAGTTCCGGGGGGGCACAGATACGCAGTATTTT. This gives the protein CSARDREFRGGTDTQYF.

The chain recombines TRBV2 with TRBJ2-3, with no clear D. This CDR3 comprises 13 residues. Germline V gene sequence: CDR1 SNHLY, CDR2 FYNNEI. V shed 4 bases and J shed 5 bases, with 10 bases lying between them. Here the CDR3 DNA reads TGTGCCAGCAGTGTCCAATCGAGAGATACGCAGTATTTT. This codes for CASSVQSRDTQYF.

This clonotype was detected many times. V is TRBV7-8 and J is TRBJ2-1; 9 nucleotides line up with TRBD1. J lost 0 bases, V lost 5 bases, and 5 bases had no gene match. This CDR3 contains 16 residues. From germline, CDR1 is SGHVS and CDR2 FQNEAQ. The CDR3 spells CASSLTGGFSYNEQFF. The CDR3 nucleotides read TGTGCCAGCAGCCTCACAGGGGGCTTCTCCTACAATGAGCAGTTCTTC.

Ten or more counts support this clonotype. The CDR3 here is CASSPGQLYNEQFF. In DNA, the CDR3 is TGCGCCAGTTCTCCGGGACAGCTATACAATGAGCAGTTCTTC. The V call is TRBV5-1, the J call TRBJ2-1; 7 bases are a match to TRBD1. CDR1 is SGHRS, CDR2 YFSETQ, per germline. The CDR3 covers 14 residues. Losses at the gene ends were 8 bases for V and 4 bases for J; bases not matched to a gene: 9. Using reference TRBV5-1 and TRBJ2-1 for the parts outside the CDR3, the full variable domain is KAGVTQTPRYLIKTRGQQVTLSCSPISGHRSVSWYQQTPGQGLQFLFEYFSETQRNKGNFPGRFSGRQFSNSRSEMNVSTLELGDSALYLCASSPGQLYNEQFFGPGTRLTVL.

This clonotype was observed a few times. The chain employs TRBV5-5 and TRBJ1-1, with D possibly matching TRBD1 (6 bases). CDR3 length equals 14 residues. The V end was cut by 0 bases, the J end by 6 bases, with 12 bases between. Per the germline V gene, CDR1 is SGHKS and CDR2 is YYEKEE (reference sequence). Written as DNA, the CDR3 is TGTGCCAGCAGCTTGGACACAGGGAGGGCTGAAGCTTTCTTT. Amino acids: CASSLDTGRAEAFF. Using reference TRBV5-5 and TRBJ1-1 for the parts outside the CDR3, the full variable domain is DAGVTQSPTHLIKTRGQQVTLRCSPISGHKSVSWYQQVLGQGPQFIFQYYEKEERGRGNFPDRFSARQFPNYSSELNVNALLLGDSALYLCASSLDTGRAEAFFGQGTRLTVV.

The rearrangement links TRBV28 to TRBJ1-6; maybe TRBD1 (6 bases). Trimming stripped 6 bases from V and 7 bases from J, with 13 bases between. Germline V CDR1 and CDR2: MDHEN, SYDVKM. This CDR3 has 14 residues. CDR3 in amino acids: CASSTRQGNSPLHF. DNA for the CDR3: TGTGCCAGCAGCACCAGGCAGGGGAATTCACCCCTCCACTTT.

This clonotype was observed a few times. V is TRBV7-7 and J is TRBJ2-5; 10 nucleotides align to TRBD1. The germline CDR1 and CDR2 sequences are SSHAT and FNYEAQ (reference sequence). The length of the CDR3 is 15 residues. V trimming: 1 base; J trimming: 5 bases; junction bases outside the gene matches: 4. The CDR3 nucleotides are TGTGCCAGCAGCTTAGTGGGGACAGGGGAGGAGACCCAGTACTTC. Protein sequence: CASSLVGTGEETQYF.

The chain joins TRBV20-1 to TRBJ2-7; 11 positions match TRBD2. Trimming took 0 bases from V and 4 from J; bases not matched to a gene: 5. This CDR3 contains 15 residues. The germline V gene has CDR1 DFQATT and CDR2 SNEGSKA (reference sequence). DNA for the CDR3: TGCAGTGCTAGAGATCTCCTAGCGGGAGGTTACGAGCAGTACTTC. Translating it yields CSARDLLAGGYEQYF.

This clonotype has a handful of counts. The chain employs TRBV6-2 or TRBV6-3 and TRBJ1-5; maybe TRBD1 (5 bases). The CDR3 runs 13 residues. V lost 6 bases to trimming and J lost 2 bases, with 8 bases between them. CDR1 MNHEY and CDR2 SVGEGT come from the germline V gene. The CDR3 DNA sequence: TGTGCCAGCAGCAGACAGCGCAATCAGCCCCAGCATTTT. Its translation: CASSRQRNQPQHF.

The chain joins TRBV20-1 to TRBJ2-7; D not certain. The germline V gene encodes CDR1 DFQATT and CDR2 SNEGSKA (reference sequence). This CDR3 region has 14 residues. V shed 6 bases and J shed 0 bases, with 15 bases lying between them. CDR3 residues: CSAVPPRRSYEQYF. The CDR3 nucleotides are TGCAGTGCAGTCCCTCCTAGGCGCTCCTACGAGCAGTACTTC.